The 12 T cell receptor beta chains presented below share a single source sample, sequenced in a study of T cell repertoires in cytomegalovirus infection. MiXCR, run by TCRdb on the reads, gives a single entry per CDR3 protein. Of roughly 300,000 distinct CDR3 sequences detected, about 25% appear once; the ten largest clones hold 14%. The sequenced sample consisted of PBMCs. The receptors here all came from a human donor in good health (CMV status not recorded). Some clones in this sample may be carry-over from other donors' samples.

The chain joins TRBV20-1 to TRBJ2-1, with D possibly matching TRBD1 (5 bases). V dropped 0 bases and J dropped 9 bases, with 15 bases sitting between them. This CDR3 contains 14 residues. Germline assignment: CDR1 DFQATT and CDR2 SNEGSKA (reference sequence). The CDR3, as DNA: TGCAGTGCTAGAGATAGGGTAATTCAGGGTGAGCAGTTCTTC. As protein: CSARDRVIQGEQFF.

This clonotype was seen repeatedly, ten times or more. The rearrangement links TRBV7-2 to TRBJ2-1, with D uncertain. This CDR3 contains 15 residues. Trimming shortened V by 0 bases and J by 0 bases, and 6 bases separated the two germline ends. CDR1 and CDR2 (germline): SGHTA, FQGNSA. CDR3 residues: CASSLASSSYNEQFF. The CDR3 DNA sequence: TGTGCCAGCAGCTTAGCATCGAGCTCCTACAATGAGCAGTTCTTC.

V gene TRBV5-1 combines with J gene TRBJ2-3, with D possibly called TRBD1 or TRBD2 (6 bases each). The germline gives CDR1 SGHRS, CDR2 YFSETQ. The CDR3 has 18 amino acids. Trimming pared 1 base from V and 9 bases from J, leaving 27 bases between. This CDR3 is CASSLWNRMRVTGATQYF. The CDR3 DNA is TGCGCCAGCAGCTTGTGGAATAGGATGCGGGTGACGGGGGCGACGCAGTATTTT.

This clonotype was seen many times. The CDR3 nucleotides are TGTGCCAGCAGCTTAGAGGGGTTTTCCGGGAGTGGCGGAGAGACCCAGTACTTC. Residues: CASSLEGFSGSGGETQYF. V usage is TRBV7-2 and J usage is TRBJ2-5, with a weak D call TRBD2 (6 bases). Germline V gene lookup returns CDR1 SGHTA and CDR2 FQGNSA. Trimming took off 1 base at V and 4 bases at J, with 22 bases between the two ends. The CDR3 runs 18 residues.

This clonotype appeared many times. The V and J genes are TRBV5-1 and TRBJ2-1; TRBD2 agrees at 7 bases. CDR3 length equals 14 residues. The V gene end was trimmed by 1 base and the J gene end by 2 bases; junction bases not matched to a gene: 0. Per the germline V gene, CDR1 is SGHRS and CDR2 is YFSETQ. DNA of the CDR3: TGCGCCAGCAGCTTGCGGGGGGCCTACAATGAGCAGTTCTTC. It yields the protein CASSLRGAYNEQFF.

At least ten counts were recorded for this clonotype. The V gene is TRBV20-1, the J gene TRBJ1-1; 9 positions match TRBD1. CDR3 length: 13 amino acids. Germline V gives CDR1 DFQATT, CDR2 SNEGSKA (reference sequence). The J segment lost 3 bases and the V segment lost 1 base, leaving 0 bases of the junction unmatched. The CDR3 region is CSARGTGDTEAFF. DNA for the CDR3: TGCAGTGCTAGAGGGACAGGGGACACTGAAGCTTTCTTT.

This clonotype is a singleton in its sample. The V and J genes are TRBV28 and TRBJ1-1; 10 bases align to TRBD1. The V gene's germline CDR1 is MDHEN and CDR2 SYDVKM. The CDR3 length is 15 residues. After removal of 5 bases from V and 3 bases from J, the junction contained 6 bases not matched to a gene. The DNA for the CDR3 is TGTGCCAGCAGTCCGAGGGACAGGGGTCACACTGAAGCTTTCTTT. It codes for CASSPRDRGHTEAFF.

This clonotype came up many times. The CDR3 sequence: CASSPPNRGTEEKLFF. CDR3 in DNA: TGTGCCAGCAGTCCGCCCAACAGGGGAACGGAGGAAAAACTGTTTTTT. The chain links TRBV28 to TRBJ1-4, with 7 bases aligning to TRBD1. Germline V lookup: CDR1 MDHEN, CDR2 SYDVKM. V gave up 5 bases and J gave up 8 bases; unmatched junction bases: 14. The CDR3 extends over 16 amino acids.

This clonotype has at least ten counts. CDR3 bases: TGTGCCAGCAGCTTACGGGACAGGGGGAAGAATAGCAATCAGCCCCAGCATTTT. Amino acids: CASSLRDRGKNSNQPQHF. The chain couples TRBV7-2 to TRBJ1-5; 11 bases align to TRBD1. V was pared by 2 bases and J by 0 bases, with 6 bases of the junction left unmatched. The CDR3 length is 18 residues. Germline V CDR1 and CDR2: SGHTA, FQGNSA.

The sample holds a few counts of this clonotype. The V gene is TRBV7-2, the J gene TRBJ1-2, with 8 bases identical to TRBD1. Germline V CDR1 and CDR2: SGHTA, FQGNSA. The CDR3 extends over 18 amino acids. The ends lost 1 base at V and 2 bases at J; junction bases unmatched: 12. The CDR3 DNA sequence: TGTGCCAGCAGCTTAGATTCCTCCGGGACAGGATCAAACTATGGCTACACCTTC. Its translation is CASSLDSSGTGSNYGYTF. The full variable domain, in which reference TRBV7-2 and TRBJ1-2 provide the parts outside the CDR3, is GAGVSQSPSNKVTEKGKDVELRCDPISGHTALYWYRQSLGQGLEFLIYFQGNSAPDKSGLPSDRFSAERTGGSVSTLTIQRTQQEDSAVYLCASSLDSSGTGSNYGYTFGSGTRLTVV.

This clonotype was seen many times. The chain employs TRBV7-2 and TRBJ2-1; D uncertain. CDR1 is SGHTA and CDR2 is FQGNSA in the germline V gene. The CDR3 is made up of 16 amino acids. V was pared by 1 base and J by 1 base, with 11 bases between. The CDR3 bases are TGTGCCAGCAGCTTAGTTGTCGTGGATTCCTACAATGAGCAGTTCTTC. It encodes CASSLVVVDSYNEQFF. Full variable domain (rest looked up from reference TRBV7-2 and TRBJ2-1): GAGVSQSPSNKVTEKGKDVELRCDPISGHTALYWYRQSLGQGLEFLIYFQGNSAPDKSGLPSDRFSAERTGGSVSTLTIQRTQQEDSAVYLCASSLVVVDSYNEQFFGPGTRLTVL.

This clonotype was seen ten or more times. The V gene is TRBV7-2, the J gene TRBJ2-3; D unclear. This CDR3 contains 13 residues. Germline values: CDR1 SGHTA, CDR2 FQGNSA. Trimming left V 5 bases short and J 5 bases short, with 11 bases between. Here the CDR3 reads CASSRNRRDTQYF. Here the CDR3 DNA reads TGTGCCAGCAGCCGCAACCGGCGAGATACGCAGTATTTT.